This TCR beta chain was sequenced during a study of early T cells in non-severe SARS-CoV-2 infection. Overall study: Sequenced material consisted of bulk RNA (from unsorted whole blood), and chains were unpaired. Regarding the study as a whole: Matching against VDJdb likely underestimated virus-specific expansions, favoring anti-spike CD8.

The CDR3 length is 13 residues. Trimming removed 7 bases at V and 1 base at J, with 11 bases between. Germline values: CDR1 MDHEN, CDR2 SYDVKM. This clonotype showed up just a few times. Its antigen is still unknown. cDNA molecules, individually, were tagged with unique molecular identifiers. Using its own MiXCR run on the 5' RACE reads, TCRdb lists one record per CDR3 protein. In the table there are under 85,000 distinct CDR3 sequences, about 5% of which are singletons. Source: whole blood, taken at baseline. The receptor was derived from an adult who was a healthcare worker with PCR-confirmed SARS-CoV-2 infection or an uninfected control (not recorded which). V usage is TRBV28 and J usage is TRBJ2-7; tentatively, D is TRBD1 or TRBD2 (5 bases each). The CDR3 bases are TGTGCCAGCACCCTGGGGGTATCCTACGAGCAGTACTTC. It is translated as CASTLGVSYEQYF.